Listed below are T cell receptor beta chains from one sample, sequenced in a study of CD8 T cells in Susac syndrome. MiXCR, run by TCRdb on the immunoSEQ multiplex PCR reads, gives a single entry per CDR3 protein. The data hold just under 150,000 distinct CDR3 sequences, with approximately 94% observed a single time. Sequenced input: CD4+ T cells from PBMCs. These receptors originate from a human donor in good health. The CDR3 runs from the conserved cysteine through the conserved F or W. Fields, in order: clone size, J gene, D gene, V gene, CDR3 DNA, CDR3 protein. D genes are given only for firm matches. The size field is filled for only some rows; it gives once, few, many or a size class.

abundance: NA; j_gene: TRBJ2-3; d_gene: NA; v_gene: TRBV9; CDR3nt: TGTGCCAGCAGCGTAGGGAGGGGGGATACGCAGTATTTT; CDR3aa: CASSVGRGDTQYF
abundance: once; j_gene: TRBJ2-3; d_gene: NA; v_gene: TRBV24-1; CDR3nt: TGTGCCACCAGTGATGCCCCCAGCACAGATACGCAGTATTTT; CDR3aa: CATSDAPSTDTQYF
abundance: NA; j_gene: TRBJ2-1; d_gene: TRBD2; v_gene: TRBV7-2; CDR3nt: TGTGCCAGCAGCTTAGGAAGAGGGAGGGCGGAAAATGAGCAGTTCTTC; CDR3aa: CASSLGRGRAENEQFF
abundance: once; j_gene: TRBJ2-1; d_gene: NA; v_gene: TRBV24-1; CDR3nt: TGTGCCACCAGTGGTCCAGGGCGCTCCTACAATGAGCAGTTCTTC; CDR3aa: CATSGPGRSYNEQFF
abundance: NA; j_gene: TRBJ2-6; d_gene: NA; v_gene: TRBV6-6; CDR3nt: TGTGCCAGCAGTTACGTAGGGTCCGGGGCCAACGTCCTGACTTTC; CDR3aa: CASSYVGSGANVLTF
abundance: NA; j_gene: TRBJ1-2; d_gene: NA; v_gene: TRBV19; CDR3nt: TGTGCCAGTAGTATCCCCGACAGCAATAGGAACTATGGCTACACCTTC; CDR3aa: CASSIPDSNRNYGYTF
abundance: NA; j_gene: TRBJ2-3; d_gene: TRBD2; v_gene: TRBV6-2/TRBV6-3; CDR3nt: TGTGCCAGCAGTTTGTCACGGGAGGTCAAAGATACGCAGTATTTT; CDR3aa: CASSLSREVKDTQYF
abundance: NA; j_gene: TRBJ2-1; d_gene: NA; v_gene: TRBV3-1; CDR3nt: TGTGCCAGCAGCCACTACTACAATGAGCAGTTCTTC; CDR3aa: CASSHYYNEQFF
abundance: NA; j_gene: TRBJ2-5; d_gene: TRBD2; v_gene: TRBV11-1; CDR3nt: TGTGCCAGCAGCTTAGGAGGTTCGGTAGCGGGAGGCCCCGCGGCCGAGACCCAGTACTTC; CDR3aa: CASSLGGSVAGGPAAETQYF
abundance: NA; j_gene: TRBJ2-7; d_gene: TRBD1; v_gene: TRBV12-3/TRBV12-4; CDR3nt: TGTGCCAGCAGTTTGGACAGGGGATCGGGGTACTTC; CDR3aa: CASSLDRGSGYF
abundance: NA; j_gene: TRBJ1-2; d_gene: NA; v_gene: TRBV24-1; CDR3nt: TGTGCCACCAGTGACCGGGGCGACAGCGGAATCTATGGCTACACCTTC; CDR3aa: CATSDRGDSGIYGYTF
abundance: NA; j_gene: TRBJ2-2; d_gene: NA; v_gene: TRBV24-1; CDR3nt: TGTGCCACCAGTGCCCAGACGCCAGGGGCCGGGGAGCTGTTTTTT; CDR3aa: CATSAQTPGAGELFF
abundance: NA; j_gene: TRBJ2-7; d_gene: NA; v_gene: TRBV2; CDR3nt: TGTGCCAGAAAAGGACCAGGTTCCTACGAGCAGTACTTC; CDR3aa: CARKGPGSYEQYF
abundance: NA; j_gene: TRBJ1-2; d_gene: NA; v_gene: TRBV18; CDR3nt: TGTGCCAGCTCACCGGCGTCCCCTTCTAACTATGGCTACACCTTC; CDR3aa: CASSPASPSNYGYTF
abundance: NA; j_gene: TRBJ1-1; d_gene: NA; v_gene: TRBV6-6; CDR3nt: TGTGCCAGCAGTTACTCGGGCCAGGCGAACACTGAAGCTTTCTTT; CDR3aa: CASSYSGQANTEAFF
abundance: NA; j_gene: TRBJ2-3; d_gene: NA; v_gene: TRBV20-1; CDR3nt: TGCAGTGCTAGCCTGGGGGGGGCCTACAGCACAGATACGCAGTATTTT; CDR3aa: CSASLGGAYSTDTQYF
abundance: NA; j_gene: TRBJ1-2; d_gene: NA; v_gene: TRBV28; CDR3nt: TGTGCCAGCAGTTCGGACTCTGCTCGGGGCTACACCTTC; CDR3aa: CASSSDSARGYTF
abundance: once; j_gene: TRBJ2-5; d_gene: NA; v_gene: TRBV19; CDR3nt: TGTGCCAGTAGTTTCCGGGACTTGGCGGAGACCCAGTACTTC; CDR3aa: CASSFRDLAETQYF
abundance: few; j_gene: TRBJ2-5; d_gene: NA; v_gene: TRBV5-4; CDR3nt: TGTGCCAGCAGCTTGGCCCGGCTCCAAGAGACCCAGTACTTC; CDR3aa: CASSLARLQETQYF
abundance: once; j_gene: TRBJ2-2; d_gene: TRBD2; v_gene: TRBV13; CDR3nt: TGTGCCAGCAGCTCCCCTGCGGGAGGGCCCGGCACCGGGGAGCTGTTTTTT; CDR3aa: CASSSPAGGPGTGELFF
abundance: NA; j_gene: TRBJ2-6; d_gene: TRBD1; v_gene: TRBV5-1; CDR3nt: TGCGCCAGCCTCGGGACAGTCAACTCTGGGGCCAACGTCCTGACTTTC; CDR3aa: CASLGTVNSGANVLTF
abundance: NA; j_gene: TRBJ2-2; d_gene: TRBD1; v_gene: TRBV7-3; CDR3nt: TGTGCCAGCAGCTTAACAGGGGGCAGTACCGGGGAGCTGTTTTTT; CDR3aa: CASSLTGGSTGELFF
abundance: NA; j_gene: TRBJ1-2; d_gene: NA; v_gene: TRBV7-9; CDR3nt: TGTGCCAGCAGCTTGACAGGTTCCTCCGGCGGCTACACCTTC; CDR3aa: CASSLTGSSGGYTF
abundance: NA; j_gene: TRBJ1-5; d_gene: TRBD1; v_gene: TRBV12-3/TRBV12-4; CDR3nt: TGTGCCAGCAGCCTAAGACAGGGTCGGGGCAATCAGCCCCAGCATTTT; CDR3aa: CASSLRQGRGNQPQHF
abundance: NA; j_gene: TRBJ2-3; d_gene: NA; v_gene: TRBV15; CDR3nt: TGTGCCACCAGCTCGGGGGGCACAGATACGCAGTATTTT; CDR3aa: CATSSGGTDTQYF
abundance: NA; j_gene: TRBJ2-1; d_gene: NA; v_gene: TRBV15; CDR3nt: TGTGCCACCAGCAGAGGACAGGCGACCTACAATGAGCAGTTCTTC; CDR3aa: CATSRGQATYNEQFF
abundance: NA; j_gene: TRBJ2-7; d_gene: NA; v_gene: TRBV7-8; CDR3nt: TGTGCCAGCACCCCCGATGTGGGGAACGAGCAGTACTTC; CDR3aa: CASTPDVGNEQYF
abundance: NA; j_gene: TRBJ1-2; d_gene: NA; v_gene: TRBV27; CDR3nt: TGTGCCAGCAGTTTAGTCCCTCCCGGGCCCGACCGTTACTATGGCTACACCTTC; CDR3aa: CASSLVPPGPDRYYGYTF
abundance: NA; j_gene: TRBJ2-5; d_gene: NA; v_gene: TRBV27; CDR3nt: TGTGCCACCCTCGTGGACGGTTTCCAAGAGACCCAGTACTTC; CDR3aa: CATLVDGFQETQYF
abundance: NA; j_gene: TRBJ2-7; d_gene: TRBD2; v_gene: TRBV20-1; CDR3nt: TGCAGTGCTTACGGACTAGCGGGGCCAAGCTCCTACGAGCAGTACTTC; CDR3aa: CSAYGLAGPSSYEQYF
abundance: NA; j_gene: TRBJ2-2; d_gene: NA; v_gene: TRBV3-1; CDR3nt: TGTGCCAGCAGCCAAGACAGGGTGACCGGGGAGCTGTTTTTT; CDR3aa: CASSQDRVTGELFF
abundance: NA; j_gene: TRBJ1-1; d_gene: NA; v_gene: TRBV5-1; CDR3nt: TGCGCCAGCAGCTTGGACCCAGGGGTAAACACTGAAGCTTTCTTT; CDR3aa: CASSLDPGVNTEAFF